This T cell receptor beta chain was sequenced in a study of T cells after yellow fever vaccination. Study conclusions and caveats: It was the secondary response that reached its peak faster, day 5 versus 15, but it was weaker.

Germline V gene data show CDR1 as SNHLY and CDR2 as FYNNEI. Germline trimming cut 6 bases from V and 6 bases from J; bases unmatched to any gene: 11. The CDR3 is made up of 15 amino acids. Remarks on this clonotype: Its antigen is currently unknown.

TCRdb redid the calling of the 5' RACE reads with MiXCR, one entry per CDR3 protein. The table lists approximately 600,000 distinct CDR3 sequences, over 9% of them singletons. The input for sequencing was PBMCs, taken on the day of the yellow fever booster vaccination. The chain is built from TRBV2 and TRBJ2-1, with 7 bases that match TRBD2. The receptor was derived from a man aged 25 to 40 who received the YFV17D yellow fever vaccine. The CDR3 reads CASRWGGPPGNEQFF. The CDR3, as DNA: TGTGCCAGCAGGTGGGGGGGTCCCCCGGGCAATGAGCAGTTCTTC. The variable domain in full, completed from reference TRBV2 and TRBJ2-1, reads EPEVTQTPSHQVTQMGQEVILRCVPISNHLYFYWYRQILGQKVEFLVSFYNNEISEKSEIFDDQFSVERPDGSNFTLKIRSTKLEDSAMYFCASRWGGPPGNEQFFGPGTRLTVL.